These 32 T cell receptor beta chains were all obtained from the same sample, sequenced in a study of shared clonotypes between healthy human individuals. CD45RO-negative CD8 cells positively selected for CCR7 made up the naive population, which excluded terminally differentiated effector memory CD45RA+ cells. Assay used: immunoSEQ multiplex PCR; TCRdb lists only in-frame clones, some missing. The sample includes about 800,000 clones, approximately 97% of them seen just once. Sequenced sample: naive CD8+ T cells sorted from blood. These TCRs come from a man aged 25-40 years in good health.

The chain uses TRBV19 and TRBJ2-7; D unresolved. V lost 5 bases and J lost 4, with 15 bases in between. CDR1 LNHDA and CDR2 SQIVND come from the germline V gene (reference sequence). This CDR3 has 14 amino acids. DNA of the CDR3: TGTGCCAGTAGTTCTCTTTTAGCATCGTACGAGCAGTACTTC. This codes for CASSSLLASYEQYF.

This chain connects TRBV18 to TRBJ2-3; D is undetermined. Germline V gene sequence: CDR1 KGHSH, CDR2 LQKENI. Deletions cut 0 bases from V and 0 bases from J, with 10 bases between. The CDR3 contains 16 residues. The CDR3 region is CASSPPGEISTDTQYF. CDR3 in DNA: TGTGCCAGCTCACCACCGGGCGAGATTAGCACAGATACGCAGTATTTT.

The CDR3 loop is CASSMKLDQETQYF. The CDR3, as DNA: TGTGCCAGCAGCATGAAACTAGACCAAGAGACCCAGTACTTC. The V and J genes are TRBV13 and TRBJ2-5; D is possibly TRBD2 (5 bases). The CDR3 length is 14 residues. V was pared by 5 bases and J by 0 bases, with 10 bases between. CDR1 is PRHDT, CDR2 FYEKMQ, per germline (reference sequence).

The chain is built from TRBV7-9 and TRBJ2-5; D remains unclear. Per germline, CDR1 SEHNR and CDR2 FQNEAQ (reference sequence). Trimming shortened V by 1 base and J by 2 bases, and 11 bases separated the two germline ends. The CDR3 length is 15 residues. The DNA of the CDR3 is TGTGCCAGCAGCTTAGTTGCGGCCAGACAAGAGACCCAGTACTTC. This codes for CASSLVAARQETQYF.

The CDR3 loop reads CASSSPPGGRETQYF. Written as DNA, the CDR3 is TGTGCCAGCAGTTCACCCCCCGGGGGCCGGGAGACCCAGTACTTC. J is TRBJ2-5 and V is TRBV6-5, with D perhaps being TRBD1 or TRBD2 (6 bases each). The CDR3 extends over 15 amino acids. Germline CDR1 reads MNHEY; CDR2 reads SVGAGI. V lost 4 bases to trimming and J lost 5 bases, with 17 bases between them.

The chain couples TRBV11-3 to TRBJ2-7, with D unclear. Per the germline V gene, CDR1 is SGHNT and CDR2 is YENEEA. The CDR3 spans 13 residues. Deletions cut 0 bases from V and 2 bases from J, with 5 bases between. Here the CDR3 reads CASSLDSTYEQYF. The CDR3 DNA follows: TGTGCCAGCAGCTTAGACAGTACCTACGAGCAGTACTTC.

This chain connects TRBV19 to TRBJ1-1, with no clear D. CDR3 length: 12 amino acids. CDR1 LNHDA and CDR2 SQIVND come from the germline V gene (reference sequence). V lost 3 bases and J lost 4, with 6 bases in between. CDR3 DNA sequence: TGTGCCAGTAGTATTCCGGGCACTGAAGCTTTCTTT. Protein: CASSIPGTEAFF.

The gene calls are TRBV7-2 and TRBJ2-7; no firm D call. Germline V gene sequence: CDR1 SGHTA, CDR2 FQGNSA. V lost 5 bases and J lost 3, with 5 bases in between. The CDR3 covers 11 residues. CDR3 protein: CASSPYYEQYF. DNA for the CDR3: TGTGCCAGCAGCCCTTACTACGAGCAGTACTTC.

This chain uses TRBV7-9 with TRBJ2-3, with TRBD2 matching 7 bases. The CDR3 runs to 16 residues. Germline CDR1 SEHNR, CDR2 FQNEAQ (reference sequence). Unmatched junction bases numbered 8, after V lost 3 bases and J lost 2 bases. The CDR3 nucleotides are TGTGCCAGCAGCTTGGGGGGGACCCAAAACACAGATACGCAGTATTTT. Its translation is CASSLGGTQNTDTQYF. The variable domain in full, completed from reference TRBV7-9 and TRBJ2-3, reads DTGVSQNPRHKITKRGQNVTFRCDPISEHNRLYWYRQTLGQGPEFLTYFQNEAQLEKSRLLSDRFSAERPKGSFSTLEIQRTEQGDSAMYLCASSLGGTQNTDTQYFGPGTRLTVL.

Details on this clone: The junction differs from germline at one of its ends, possibly a read error. The CDR3 here is CASSLRPTSGKETQYF. In nucleotides, the CDR3 is TGTGCTAGCAGCTTACGTCCGACTAGCGGTAAAGAGACCCAGTACTTC. The chain is built from TRBV7-7 and TRBJ2-5; 9 bases match TRBD2. This CDR3 comprises 16 residues. CDR1 is SSHAT and CDR2 is FNYEAQ in the germline V gene (reference sequence).

CDR3 loop: CASSLTGDLLTFF. Here the CDR3 DNA reads TGTGCCAGCAGTTTGACAGGCGACCTACTCACTTTCTTT. V and J are TRBV6-6 and TRBJ1-1; perhaps TRBD1 as D (6 bases). Germline lookup yields CDR1 MNHNY and CDR2 SVGAGI (reference sequence). The CDR3 extends over 13 amino acids. V was clipped by 4 bases and J by 12 bases, with 18 bases between them.

The chain combines TRBV27 with TRBJ2-7; D uncertain. There are 14 residues in the CDR3. V was trimmed by 6 bases and J by 5 bases, leaving 17 bases between them. Germline V gives CDR1 MNHEY, CDR2 SMNVEV (reference sequence). This CDR3 is CASSPGRTIDEQYF. CDR3 nucleotide sequence: TGTGCCAGCAGCCCCGGCCGGACCATCGACGAGCAGTACTTC.

The chain couples TRBV14 to TRBJ2-3; tentatively, D is TRBD1 or TRBD2 (5 bases each). The germline CDR1 and CDR2 sequences are SGHDN and FVKESK. CDR3 size: 15 residues. V was shortened by 4 bases and J by 0 bases, with 11 bases between the two germline ends. As DNA, the CDR3 is TGTGCCAGCAGCCTCGTCCGGGGCAGCACAGATACGCAGTATTTT. This translates into CASSLVRGSTDTQYF.

About this clone: Other nucleotide sequences from this sample produce the same CDR3. V gene TRBV5-1 combines with J gene TRBJ2-3; 11 nucleotides line up with TRBD2. The CDR3 covers 15 residues. The J segment lost 4 bases and the V segment lost 5 bases, leaving 6 bases of the junction unmatched. Germline loops: CDR1 SGHRS, CDR2 YFSETQ. In nucleotides, the CDR3 is TGCGCCAGCAGTCTACTAGCGGGAGAGGCAGATACGCAGTATTTT. Protein sequence: CASSLLAGEADTQYF.

Concerning this clone itself: The same CDR3 arises from other DNA sequences in this sample as well. The chain couples TRBV27 to TRBJ2-7; D tentatively fits TRBD1 or TRBD2 (5 bases each). The CDR3 contains 14 residues. V was trimmed by 5 bases and J by 0 bases, leaving 11 bases between them. Germline V gives CDR1 MNHEY, CDR2 SMNVEV (reference sequence). CDR3 sequence (DNA): TGTGCCAGCAGTCCGGGACGGAGCTCCTACGAGCAGTACTTC. This codes for CASSPGRSSYEQYF.

CDR3 residues: CASSSNEQFF. In DNA, the CDR3 is TGTGCCAGCAGCTCCAATGAGCAGTTCTTC. The chain is built from TRBV11-3 and TRBJ2-1; D uncertain. Trimming stripped 4 bases from V and 6 bases from J, with 1 base between. The CDR3 runs to 10 residues. CDR1 and CDR2 (germline): SGHNT, YENEEA. The variable domain in full, completed from reference TRBV11-3 and TRBJ2-1, reads EAGVVQSPRYKIIEKKQPVAFWCNPISGHNTLYWYLQNLGQGPELLIRYENEEAVDDSQLPKDRFSAERLKGVDSTLKIQPAELGDSAVYLCASSSNEQFFGPGTRLTVL.

The chain joins TRBV28 to TRBJ2-1; no clear D. V was shortened by 4 bases and J by 5 bases, with 15 bases between the two germline ends. The CDR3 contains 15 residues. Germline values: CDR1 MDHEN, CDR2 SYDVKM. The CDR3 DNA is TGTGCCAGCAGTTCCAGGATCGTTATTGACAATGAGCAGTTCTTC. This sequence encodes CASSSRIVIDNEQFF. The full variable domain, completed using reference TRBV28 and TRBJ2-1, is DVKVTQSSRYLVKRTGEKVFLECVQDMDHENMFWYRQDPGLGLRLIYFSYDVKMKEKGDIPEGYSVSREKKERFSLILESASTNQTSMYLCASSSRIVIDNEQFFGPGTRLTVL.

This chain uses TRBV11-2 with TRBJ2-7, with TRBD2 identical over 10 bases. The CDR3 contains 16 residues. The J segment lost 2 bases and the V segment lost 5 bases, leaving 9 bases of the junction unmatched. Germline CDR1 is SGHAT and CDR2 is FQNNGV. The CDR3: CASSPPGLASTYEQYF. For the CDR3, the DNA is TGTGCCAGCAGCCCACCGGGACTAGCGAGTACCTACGAGCAGTACTTC.

The chain links TRBV4-1 to TRBJ1-2; TRBD1 aligns across 7 bases. Germline V gives CDR1 MGHRA, CDR2 YSYEKL. Trimming removed 2 bases from V and 4 bases from J; junction bases left unmatched: 10. CDR3 length: 16 amino acids. The CDR3 reads CASSQPGAAGGYGYTF. Written as DNA, the CDR3 is TGCGCCAGCAGCCAACCTGGGGCGGCAGGGGGCTATGGCTACACCTTC.

The table lists this clone with a count of one. V is TRBV7-3 and J is TRBJ2-1, with TRBD1 identical over 7 bases. Germline V gives CDR1 SGHTA, CDR2 FQGTGA. The ends lost 2 bases at V and 5 bases at J; junction bases unmatched: 9. The length of the CDR3 is 16 residues. CDR3 loop: CASSLFTGESNNEQFF. The CDR3 DNA is TGTGCCAGCAGCTTATTTACAGGGGAATCTAACAATGAGCAGTTCTTC.

The chain links TRBV9 to TRBJ1-2; D is perhaps TRBD1 (5 bases). Trimming left V 4 bases short and J 4 bases short, with 20 bases between. Germline V gives CDR1 SGDLS, CDR2 YYNGEE. This CDR3 spans 16 amino acids. The CDR3 bases are TGTGCCAGCAGCCCCCGTAGCGGGGGGACGGCCTATGGCTACACCTTC. Encoded protein: CASSPRSGGTAYGYTF.

This clone appeared a single time. The V and J genes are TRBV28 and TRBJ2-7, with 9 bases lining up with TRBD2. This CDR3 comprises 15 residues. Germline CDR1 and CDR2: MDHEN and SYDVKM. Trimming at V came to 7 bases and at J to 7 bases, leaving 14 bases not matched to a gene. For the CDR3, the DNA is TGTGCCAGCATCGCAGGACTAGCGAGGCGAGGGGAGCAGTACTTC. Translating it yields CASIAGLARRGEQYF.

This chain uses TRBV29-1 with TRBJ2-7; D is possibly TRBD1 (6 bases). The V and J ends lost 7 bases and 10 bases respectively, with 17 bases between them. The CDR3 consists of 11 residues. Germline V gene lookup returns CDR1 SQVTM and CDR2 ANQGSEA. This CDR3 is CSARTDSVQYF. In DNA, the CDR3 is TGCAGCGCTAGGACAGACTCGGTACAGTACTTC.

This sequence joins TRBV19 and TRBJ2-7, with a possible D match to TRBD1 (6 bases). Germline assignment: CDR1 LNHDA and CDR2 SQIVND (reference sequence). With 1 base removed from V and 2 bases from J, the gap between germline ends came to 9 bases. The CDR3 runs to 14 residues. The CDR3 sequence is CASSIGPGAYEQYF. In nucleotides, the CDR3 is TGTGCCAGTAGTATAGGCCCAGGGGCCTACGAGCAGTACTTC.

The chain combines TRBV10-2 with TRBJ2-1; 9 bases line up with TRBD1. This CDR3 is 16 amino acids long. CDR1 is WSHSY and CDR2 is SAAADI in the germline V gene. V lost 3 bases to trimming and J lost 1 base; unmatched junction nucleotides: 4. Written as DNA, the CDR3 is TGCGCCAGCAGTGATCCCGGGACAGGGTCCTACAATGAGCAGTTCTTC. Translated: CASSDPGTGSYNEQFF.

V usage is TRBV14 and J usage is TRBJ1-3; possible D gene TRBD1, 6 bases. Germline lookup yields CDR1 SGHDN and CDR2 FVKESK. V lost 1 base and J 8 bases, leaving 18 bases between the germline ends. This CDR3 spans 16 amino acids. DNA of the CDR3: TGTGCCAGCAGCCAAGTGAGCCGGGGGGCGAGGGACACCATATATTTT. This encodes CASSQVSRGARDTIYF.

The rearrangement uses TRBV18 and TRBJ2-3; unclear D gene. Trimming cost V 2 bases and J 2 bases, with 14 bases left between them. Germline V gene data show CDR1 as KGHSH and CDR2 as LQKENI. There are 16 residues in the CDR3. As DNA, the CDR3 is TGTGCCAGCTCACCAACCGCCCTAAAAATCACAGATACGCAGTATTTT. It codes for CASSPTALKITDTQYF.

This chain joins TRBV14 and TRBJ2-7; perhaps TRBD2 as D (7 bases). The V gene's germline CDR1 is SGHDN and CDR2 FVKESK. The CDR3 runs 16 residues. The V and J ends lost 1 base and 9 bases respectively, with 22 bases between them. CDR3 region: CASSQAGGGVFEGQYF. DNA for the CDR3: TGTGCCAGCAGCCAAGCGGGGGGCGGTGTCTTTGAGGGGCAGTACTTC.

The chain couples TRBV6-4 to TRBJ2-1; tentatively, D is TRBD1 (6 bases). From germline, CDR1 is MRHNA and CDR2 SNTAGT. This CDR3 is 14 amino acids long. V lost 7 bases and J 5 bases, leaving 15 bases between the germline ends. CDR3 in amino acids: CASIGTDRHNEQFF. CDR3 nucleotide sequence: TGTGCCAGCATTGGGACGGACAGACACAATGAGCAGTTCTTC.

V is TRBV4-1 and J is TRBJ1-1; D perhaps matches TRBD1 (6 bases). V was cut by 6 bases and J by 6 bases, with 17 bases left in between. Germline assignment: CDR1 MGHRA and CDR2 YSYEKL. The CDR3 spans 14 residues. The CDR3 nucleotides are TGCGCCAGCAGTTTGCCGGGGGCCAGGTCTGAAGCTTTCTTT. Encoded protein: CASSLPGARSEAFF.

J is TRBJ1-4 and V is TRBV6-5; the match to TRBD1 covers 8 bases. V shed 5 bases and J 7 bases; nucleotides not matched to a gene: 6. Germline CDR1 is MNHEY and CDR2 is SVGAGI. This CDR3 has 14 amino acids. The CDR3 sequence: CASSVQGAGEKLFF. As DNA, the CDR3 is TGTGCCAGCAGTGTTCAGGGGGCGGGTGAAAAACTGTTTTTT.

J is TRBJ2-1 and V is TRBV13; D is possibly TRBD1 or TRBD2 (5 bases each). This CDR3 has 15 residues. Per germline, CDR1 PRHDT and CDR2 FYEKMQ (reference sequence). V lost 3 bases and J lost 2, with 11 bases in between. This CDR3 reads CASSLWGRTYNEQFF. The CDR3 coding sequence is TGTGCCAGCAGCTTGTGGGGGAGAACCTACAATGAGCAGTTCTTC.